What follows are 13 T cell receptor beta chains derived from one specimen sequenced in a study of cytomegalovirus exposure and HLA in healthy donors. This table comes from immunoSEQ multiplex PCR, and its TCRdb copy is limited to in-frame clones, with some not included. This table has about 140,000 clones, approximately 84% appearing once. The sequenced sample consisted of PBMCs. The source of these receptors is a man aged 25 to 40 in good health and CMV-seropositive.

This clone was seen once. The chain has TRBV2 and TRBJ2-1, with 14 bases fitting TRBD2. CDR3 length: 15 amino acids. With 5 bases clipped from V and 6 bases from J, the junction kept 3 bases outside the gene matches. Germline V CDR1 and CDR2: SNHLY, FYNNEI. The CDR3 bases are TGTGCCAGCAGTCTCGGGACTAGCGGGAGCAATGAGCAGTTCTTC. It is translated as CASSLGTSGSNEQFF.

The chain has TRBV6-5 and TRBJ1-1, with D possibly TRBD1 on 5 matching bases. The V gene lost 2 bases and the J gene lost 3 bases, with 10 bases spanning the gap. The CDR3 totals 14 residues. Germline V CDR1 and CDR2: MNHEY, SVGAGI. This chain's CDR3 is CASSYLGRDTEAFF. DNA of the CDR3: TGTGCCAGCAGTTACCTCGGCAGGGACACTGAAGCTTTCTTT.

This chain joins TRBV5-1 and TRBJ2-6; a weak D match, TRBD1 (5 bases). CDR3 length equals 15 residues. The V end lost 0 bases, the J end lost 2 bases, and 6 bases lay between the germline ends. CDR1 and CDR2 (germline): SGHRS, YFSETQ. In DNA form, the CDR3 reads TGCGCCAGCAGCTTGGTAGGGGCTGGGGCCAACGTCCTGACTTTC. This translates into CASSLVGAGANVLTF.

The chain joins TRBV18 to TRBJ1-1; tentatively, D is TRBD1 (5 bases). The CDR3 totals 14 residues. V was pared by 0 bases and J by 4 bases, with 9 bases between. CDR1 is KGHSH and CDR2 is LQKENI in the germline V gene. The CDR3 loop is CASSPPHGGTEAFF. The CDR3 nucleotides are TGTGCCAGCTCACCACCGCACGGGGGCACTGAAGCTTTCTTT. Using reference TRBV18 and TRBJ1-1 for the parts outside the CDR3, the full variable domain is NAGVMQNPRHLVRRRGQEARLRCSPMKGHSHVYWYRQLPEEGLKFMVYLQKENIIDESGMPKERFSAEFPKEGPSILRIQQVVRGDSAAYFCASSPPHGGTEAFFGQGTRLTVV.

This clone appeared a few times. J is TRBJ2-3 and V is TRBV29-1; 10 positions match TRBD1. With 1 base clipped from V and 5 bases from J, the junction kept 3 bases outside the gene matches. This CDR3 is 14 amino acids long. The germline CDR1 and CDR2 sequences are SQVTM and ANQGSEA. The CDR3 region is CSVEGGTGVDTQYF. In DNA, the CDR3 is TGCAGCGTTGAAGGGGGGACAGGGGTAGATACGCAGTATTTT.

This chain uses TRBV2 with TRBJ2-1; D gene uncertain. Trimming pared 4 bases from V and 5 bases from J, leaving 9 bases between. The CDR3 contains 13 residues. Germline V gene sequence: CDR1 SNHLY, CDR2 FYNNEI. CDR3 sequence reads: CASSGTPHNEQFF. DNA of the CDR3: TGTGCCAGCAGTGGCACTCCCCACAATGAGCAGTTCTTC. Full variable domain (outside the CDR3, taken from reference TRBV2 and TRBJ2-1): EPEVTQTPSHQVTQMGQEVILRCVPISNHLYFYWYRQILGQKVEFLVSFYNNEISEKSEIFDDQFSVERPDGSNFTLKIRSTKLEDSAMYFCASSGTPHNEQFFGPGTRLTVL.

The chain joins TRBV29-1 to TRBJ2-7; D gene unclear. Trimming cost V 4 bases and J 4 bases, with 8 bases left between them. The CDR3 covers 11 residues. CDR1 is SQVTM, CDR2 ANQGSEA, per germline. DNA of the CDR3: TGCAGCGTTGGGCCCTCTTACGAGCAGTACTTC. It translates to CSVGPSYEQYF.

This chain joins TRBV9 and TRBJ1-3, with TRBD1 matching 8 bases. V shed 3 bases, J shed 4 bases, and the junction held 9 bases outside the gene matches. Germline V gene lookup returns CDR1 SGDLS and CDR2 YYNGEE. This CDR3 has 16 residues. CDR3 sequence (DNA): TGTGCCAGCAGCGAGGGTCCGACAGGGGCCGGAAACACCATATATTTT. This gives the protein CASSEGPTGAGNTIYF.

This clone was detected once. This sequence joins TRBV5-1 and TRBJ2-5, with D perhaps matching TRBD1 (6 bases). V lost 4 bases to trimming and J lost 0 bases, with 13 bases between them. The CDR3 is 15 amino acids. Germline V gene lookup returns CDR1 SGHRS and CDR2 YFSETQ. The CDR3 here is CASSARQEYQETQYF. CDR3 coding DNA: TGCGCCAGCAGCGCCAGACAGGAATACCAAGAGACCCAGTACTTC.

The rearrangement joins TRBV4-3 to TRBJ1-2, with 8 bases identical to TRBD1. The CDR3 contains 14 residues. Germline assignment: CDR1 LGHNA and CDR2 YSLEER. V was clipped by 1 base and J by 3 bases; unmatched bases: 1. CDR3 loop: CASSQVDRDYGYTF. The CDR3 DNA reads TGCGCCAGCAGCCAAGTGGACAGGGACTATGGCTACACCTTC.

The chain uses TRBV25-1 and TRBJ2-7; 16 bases align to TRBD2. Germline V gives CDR1 MGHDK, CDR2 SYGVNS. Unmatched junction bases numbered 8, after V lost 3 bases and J lost 6 bases. This CDR3 spans 17 amino acids. CDR3 sequence reads: CASSDWGTSGRAFEQYF. As DNA, the CDR3 is TGTGCCAGCAGTGATTGGGGGACTAGCGGGAGGGCATTCGAGCAGTACTTC.

This clone was counted only a few times. The chain employs TRBV6-6 and TRBJ1-3; D might be TRBD1 (6 bases). The ends were cut back, 6 bases at V and 0 bases at J, with 12 bases in the middle. CDR3 length: 15 amino acids. Germline assignment: CDR1 MNHNY and CDR2 SVGAGI (reference sequence). CDR3 sequence (DNA): TGTGCCAGCAGCCTTACAGGGCACTCTGGAAACACCATATATTTT. This codes for CASSLTGHSGNTIYF.

This clone was seen a handful of times. This sequence joins TRBV6-1 and TRBJ1-2, with 7 nucleotides matching TRBD1. The CDR3 runs 12 residues. Unmatched junction bases numbered 8, after V lost 10 bases and J lost 6 bases. Germline V lookup: CDR1 MNHNS, CDR2 SASEGT. CDR3 coding DNA: TGTGCCACCATGGCGACAGGGAATGGCTACACCTTC. Protein product: CATMATGNGYTF.